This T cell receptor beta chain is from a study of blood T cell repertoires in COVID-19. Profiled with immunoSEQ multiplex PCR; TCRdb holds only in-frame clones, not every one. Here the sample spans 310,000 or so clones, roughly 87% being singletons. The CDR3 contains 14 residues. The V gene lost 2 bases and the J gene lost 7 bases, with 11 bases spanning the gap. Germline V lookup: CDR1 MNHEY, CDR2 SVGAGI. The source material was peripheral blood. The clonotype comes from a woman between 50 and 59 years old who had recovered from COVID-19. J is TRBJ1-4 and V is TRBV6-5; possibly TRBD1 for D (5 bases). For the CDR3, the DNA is TGTGCCAGCAGTTACGAACACGGGGGTGAAAAACTGTTTTTT. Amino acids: CASSYEHGGEKLFF.